The 9 T cell receptor beta chains presented below share a single source sample, sequenced in a study of vaccination and CD4 T cells after COVID-19. This sample's treatment: roughly 10-day PBMC culture with coronavirus spike peptide pools or control peptides (ViraFEST assay). CD4+ T cells that came from the unexposed donor were collected before the COVID-19 pandemic (2011-2018). With the Oncomine TCR Beta short-read assay, DNA from cultured CD4+ T cells was sequenced. TCRdb processed the PCR reads anew with MiXCR; each CDR3 protein has one entry. The profile covers roughly 10,000 distinct CDR3 sequences, with nearly 50% appearing a single time and roughly a quarter taken by the ten largest. No antigen has been assigned to these receptors. Sequencing used CD4+ T cells from blood, cultured in vitro. The receptor set was obtained from a human donor in good health.

This clonotype came up a few times. The V call is TRBV5-4, the J call TRBJ1-2; D remains unclear. The CDR3 sequence is 10 residues long. CDR1 is SGHNT, CDR2 YYREEE, per germline (reference sequence). V dropped 5 bases and J dropped 4 bases, with 3 bases sitting between them. This chain's CDR3 is CASRSYGYTF. The CDR3 DNA reads TGTGCCAGCAGGAGCTATGGCTACACCTTC.

The gene calls are TRBV2 and TRBJ1-5; D might be TRBD1 (6 bases). Per germline, CDR1 SNHLY and CDR2 FYNNEI. Trimming shortened V by 6 bases and J by 0 bases, and 12 bases separated the two germline ends. The CDR3 is 15 residues long. The CDR3 DNA follows: TGTGCCAGCAGGGGGGGGACAAGTAGCAATCAGCCCCAGCATTTT. It yields the protein CASRGGTSSNQPQHF.

The chain is built from TRBV6-2 or TRBV6-3 and TRBJ2-1, with 9 nucleotides matching TRBD1. Unmatched junction bases numbered 4, after V lost 5 bases and J lost 2 bases. This CDR3 spans 15 amino acids. Germline CDR1 MNHEY, CDR2 SVGEGT. The DNA of the CDR3 is TGTGCCAGCAGTCCCGACAGGGGGACCTACAATGAGCAGTTCTTC. Its protein product is CASSPDRGTYNEQFF.

The chain couples TRBV5-1 to TRBJ2-7, with 9 positions matching TRBD1. CDR1 is SGHRS and CDR2 is YFSETQ in the germline V gene. The CDR3 length is 14 residues. The V gene end was trimmed by 4 bases and the J gene end by 6 bases; junction bases not matched to a gene: 8. The chain's CDR3 is CASSARPTGGEQYF. The CDR3 region has the DNA TGCGCCAGCAGCGCCCGCCCGACAGGGGGCGAGCAGTACTTC.

The V call is TRBV6-4, the J call TRBJ2-1, with 15 bases that match TRBD2. CDR3 size: 16 residues. V gave up 5 bases and J gave up 8 bases; unmatched junction bases: 7. Germline CDR1 and CDR2: MRHNA and SNTAGT. Written as DNA, the CDR3 is TGTGCCAGCAGTCAGGGACTAGCGGGAGGTAACGATGAGCAGTTCTTC. The encoded protein is CASSQGLAGGNDEQFF.

The chain couples TRBV19 to TRBJ1-2; 7 bases are shared with TRBD1. Germline V gives CDR1 LNHDA, CDR2 SQIVND (reference sequence). The junction had 7 bases not matched to a gene; V was cut back by 3 bases and J by 9 bases. This CDR3 region has 13 residues. In DNA form, the CDR3 reads TGTGCCAGTAGTATGGCGACCAGGGGGAGCTACACCTTC. This codes for CASSMATRGSYTF.

Comments on this clonotype: The limits of the CDR3 on the DNA are not certain, so only TCRdb's listed CDR3 is given. The CDR3 protein is CSAASTYSYEQYFGPGTGELFF. This chain links TRBV20-1 with TRBJ2-2; the D segment call TRBD1 is taken from the table without a DNA check. With termini counted, the CDR3 has 22 amino acids. Germline CDR1 reads DFQATT; CDR2 reads SNEGSKA (reference sequence).

This chain uses TRBV7-9 with TRBJ2-2, with 7 bases identical to TRBD1. Germline V gene sequence: CDR1 SEHNR, CDR2 FQNEAQ (reference sequence). This CDR3 comprises 18 residues. J gave up 2 bases and V 5 bases, and 14 bases lay outside the gene matches. The DNA of the CDR3 is TGTGCCAGCAGCGCTAGACCCTTTGGGACAGAAAACACCGGGGAGCTGTTTTTT. As protein: CASSARPFGTENTGELFF. The full variable domain, in which reference TRBV7-9 and TRBJ2-2 provide the parts outside the CDR3, is DTGVSQNPRHKITKRGQNVTFRCDPISEHNRLYWYRQTLGQGPEFLTYFQNEAQLEKSRLLSDRFSAERPKGSFSTLEIQRTEQGDSAMYLCASSARPFGTENTGELFFGEGSRLTVL.

The chain links TRBV5-1 to TRBJ1-5; D call uncertain. Trimming took off 3 bases at V and 3 bases at J, with 13 bases between the two ends. This CDR3 has 15 residues. Germline V lookup: CDR1 SGHRS, CDR2 YFSETQ. Here the CDR3 DNA reads TGCGCCAGCAGCTCTGATGCGGGCTCCAATCAGCCCCAGCATTTT. This sequence encodes CASSSDAGSNQPQHF.